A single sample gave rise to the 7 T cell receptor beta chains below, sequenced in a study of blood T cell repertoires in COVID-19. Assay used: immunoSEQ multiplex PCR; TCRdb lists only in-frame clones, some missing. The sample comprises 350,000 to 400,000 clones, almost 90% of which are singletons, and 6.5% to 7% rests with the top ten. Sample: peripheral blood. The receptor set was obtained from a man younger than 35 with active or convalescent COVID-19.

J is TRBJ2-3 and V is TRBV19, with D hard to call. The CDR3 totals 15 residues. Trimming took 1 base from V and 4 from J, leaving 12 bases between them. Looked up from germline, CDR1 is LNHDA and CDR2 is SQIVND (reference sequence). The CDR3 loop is CASSIGSGVADTQYF. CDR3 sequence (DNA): TGTGCCAGTAGTATAGGTTCAGGCGTGGCAGATACGCAGTATTTT.

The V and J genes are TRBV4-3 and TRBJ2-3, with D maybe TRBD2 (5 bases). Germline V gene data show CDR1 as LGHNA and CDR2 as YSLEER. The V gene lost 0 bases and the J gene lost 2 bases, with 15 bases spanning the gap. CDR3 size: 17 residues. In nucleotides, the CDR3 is TGCGCCAGCAGCCAAGATTTGGGCGGGCGGCCCACAGATACGCAGTATTTT. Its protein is CASSQDLGGRPTDTQYF.

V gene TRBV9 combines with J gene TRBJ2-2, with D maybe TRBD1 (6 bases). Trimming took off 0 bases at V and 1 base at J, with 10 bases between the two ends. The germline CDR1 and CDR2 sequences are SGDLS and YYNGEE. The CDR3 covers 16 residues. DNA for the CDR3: TGTGCCAGCAGCGTAGGGGTACAGGGGAACACCGGGGAGCTGTTTTTT. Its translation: CASSVGVQGNTGELFF. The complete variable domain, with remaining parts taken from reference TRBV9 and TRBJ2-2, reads DSGVTQTPKHLITATGQRVTLRCSPRSGDLSVYWYQQSLDQGLQFLIQYYNGEERAKGNILERFSAQQFPDLHSELNLSSLELGDSALYFCASSVGVQGNTGELFFGEGSRLTVL.

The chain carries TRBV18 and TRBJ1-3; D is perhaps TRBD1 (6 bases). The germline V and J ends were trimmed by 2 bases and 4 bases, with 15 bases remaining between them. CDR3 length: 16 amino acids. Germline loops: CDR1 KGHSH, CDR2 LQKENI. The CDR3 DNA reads TGTGCCAGCTCACCAGCTGGGGGCCTAGGAGGAAACACCATATATTTT. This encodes CASSPAGGLGGNTIYF.

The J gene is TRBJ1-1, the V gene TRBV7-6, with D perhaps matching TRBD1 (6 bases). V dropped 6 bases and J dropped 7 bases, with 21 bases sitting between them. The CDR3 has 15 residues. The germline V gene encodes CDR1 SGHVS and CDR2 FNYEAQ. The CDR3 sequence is CASSYEPRDNHEAFF. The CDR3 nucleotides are TGTGCCAGCAGTTATGAACCCCGGGACAACCATGAAGCTTTCTTT.

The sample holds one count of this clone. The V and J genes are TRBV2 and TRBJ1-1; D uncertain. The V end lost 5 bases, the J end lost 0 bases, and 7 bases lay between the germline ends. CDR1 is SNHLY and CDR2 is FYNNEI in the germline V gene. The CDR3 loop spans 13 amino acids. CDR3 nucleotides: TGTGCCAGCAGTCAGACAATGAACACTGAAGCTTTCTTT. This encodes CASSQTMNTEAFF. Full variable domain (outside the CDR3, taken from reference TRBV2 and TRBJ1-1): EPEVTQTPSHQVTQMGQEVILRCVPISNHLYFYWYRQILGQKVEFLVSFYNNEISEKSEIFDDQFSVERPDGSNFTLKIRSTKLEDSAMYFCASSQTMNTEAFFGQGTRLTVV.

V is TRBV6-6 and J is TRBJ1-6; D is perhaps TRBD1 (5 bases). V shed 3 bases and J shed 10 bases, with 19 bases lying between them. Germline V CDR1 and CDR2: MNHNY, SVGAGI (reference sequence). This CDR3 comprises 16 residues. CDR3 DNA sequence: TGTGCCAGCAGTTATAGATCAACAGGTTCGGACTCACCCCTCCACTTT. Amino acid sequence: CASSYRSTGSDSPLHF.